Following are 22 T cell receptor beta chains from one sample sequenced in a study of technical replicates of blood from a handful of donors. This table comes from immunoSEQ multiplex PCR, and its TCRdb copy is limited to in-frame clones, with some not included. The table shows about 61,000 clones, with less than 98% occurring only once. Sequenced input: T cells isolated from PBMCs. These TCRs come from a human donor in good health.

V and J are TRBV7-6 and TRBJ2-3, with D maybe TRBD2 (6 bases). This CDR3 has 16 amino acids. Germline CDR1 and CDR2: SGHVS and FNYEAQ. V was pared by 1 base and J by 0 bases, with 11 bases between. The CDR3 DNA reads TGTGCCAGCAGCTTAGAACCGGGACTTAGCACAGATACGCAGTATTTT. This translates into CASSLEPGLSTDTQYF.

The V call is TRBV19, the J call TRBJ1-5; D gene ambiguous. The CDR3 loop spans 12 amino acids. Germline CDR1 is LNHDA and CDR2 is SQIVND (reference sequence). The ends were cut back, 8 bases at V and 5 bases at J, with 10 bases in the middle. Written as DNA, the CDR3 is TGTGCCAGTGCGAGGTTTGATCAGCCCCAGCATTTT. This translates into CASARFDQPQHF.

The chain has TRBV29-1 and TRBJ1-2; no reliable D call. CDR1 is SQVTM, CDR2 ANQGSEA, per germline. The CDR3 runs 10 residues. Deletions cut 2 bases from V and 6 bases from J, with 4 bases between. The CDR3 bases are TGCAGCGTTGAACAGGATGGCTACACCTTC. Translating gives CSVEQDGYTF.

The CDR3 reads CASSSTTGAGSYEQYF. CDR3 bases: TGTGCCAGCAGCTCTACGACAGGGGCCGGATCCTACGAGCAGTACTTC. The chain couples TRBV7-9 to TRBJ2-7; 8 nucleotides line up with TRBD1. V shed 4 bases and J 1 base; nucleotides not matched to a gene: 9. The CDR3 sequence is 16 residues long. Germline V gene sequence: CDR1 SEHNR, CDR2 FQNEAQ (reference sequence).

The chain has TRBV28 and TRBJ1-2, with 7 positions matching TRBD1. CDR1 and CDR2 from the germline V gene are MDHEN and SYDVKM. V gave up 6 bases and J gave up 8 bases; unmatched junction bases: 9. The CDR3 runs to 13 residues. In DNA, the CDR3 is TGTGCCAGCAGCCGCAACAGGGACAGAGGCTACACCTTC. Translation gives CASSRNRDRGYTF.

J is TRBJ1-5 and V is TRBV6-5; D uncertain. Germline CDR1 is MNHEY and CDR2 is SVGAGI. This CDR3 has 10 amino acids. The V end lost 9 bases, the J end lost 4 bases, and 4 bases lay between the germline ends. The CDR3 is CARENQPQHF. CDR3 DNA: TGTGCCAGAGAGAATCAGCCCCAGCATTTT.

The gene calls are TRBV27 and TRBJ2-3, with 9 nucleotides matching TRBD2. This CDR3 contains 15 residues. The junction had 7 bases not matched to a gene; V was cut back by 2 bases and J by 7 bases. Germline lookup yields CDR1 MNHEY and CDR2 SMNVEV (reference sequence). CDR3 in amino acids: CASSLAGGSLHTQYF. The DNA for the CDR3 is TGTGCCAGCAGTTTAGCGGGGGGGAGCTTACATACGCAGTATTTT.

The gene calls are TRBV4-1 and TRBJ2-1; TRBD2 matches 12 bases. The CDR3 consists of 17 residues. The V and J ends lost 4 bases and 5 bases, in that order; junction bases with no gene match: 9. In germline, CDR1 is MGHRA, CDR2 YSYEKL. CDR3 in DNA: TGCGCCAGCAGCCCTCGCGTCCTAGCGGGGGGGAACAATGAGCAGTTCTTC. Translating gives CASSPRVLAGGNNEQFF.

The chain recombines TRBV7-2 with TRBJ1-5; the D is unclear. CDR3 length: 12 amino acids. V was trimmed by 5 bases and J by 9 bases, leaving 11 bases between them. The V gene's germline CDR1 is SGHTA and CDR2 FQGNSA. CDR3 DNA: TGTGCCAGCAGCCTCCCCCCAGGGCCCCAGCATTTT. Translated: CASSLPPGPQHF.

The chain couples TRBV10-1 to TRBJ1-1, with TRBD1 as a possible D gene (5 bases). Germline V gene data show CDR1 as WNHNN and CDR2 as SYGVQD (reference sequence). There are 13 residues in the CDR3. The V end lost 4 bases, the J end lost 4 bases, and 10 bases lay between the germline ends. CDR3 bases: TGCGCCAGCAGTGCAACGGGGGGCACTGAAGCTTTCTTT. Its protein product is CASSATGGTEAFF.

The DNA for the CDR3 is TGTGCCAGCAGCTTGTTTCGGGGTGAGCAGTTCTTC. It is translated as CASSLFRGEQFF. The chain is built from TRBV5-6 and TRBJ2-1; D possibly corresponds to TRBD2 (5 bases). Trimming cost V 1 base and J 9 bases, with 8 bases left between them. Germline V gives CDR1 SGHDT, CDR2 YYEEEE. The CDR3 is 12 residues long.

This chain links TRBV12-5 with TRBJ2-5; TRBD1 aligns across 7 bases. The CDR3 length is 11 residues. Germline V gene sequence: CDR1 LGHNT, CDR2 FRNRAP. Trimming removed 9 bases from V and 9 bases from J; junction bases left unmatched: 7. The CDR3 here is CASAGGRPQYF. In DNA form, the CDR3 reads TGTGCTAGCGCAGGGGGTAGGCCCCAGTACTTC.

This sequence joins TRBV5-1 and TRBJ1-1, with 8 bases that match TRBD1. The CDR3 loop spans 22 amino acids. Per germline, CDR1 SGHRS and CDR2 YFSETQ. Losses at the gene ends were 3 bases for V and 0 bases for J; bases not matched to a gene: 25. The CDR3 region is CASSSPPGFTTGARGMNTEAFF. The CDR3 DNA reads TGCGCCAGCAGCTCCCCCCCGGGCTTCACGACAGGGGCGAGGGGTATGAACACTGAAGCTTTCTTT. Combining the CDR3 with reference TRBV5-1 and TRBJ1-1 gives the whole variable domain KAGVTQTPRYLIKTRGQQVTLSCSPISGHRSVSWYQQTPGQGLQFLFEYFSETQRNKGNFPGRFSGRQFSNSRSEMNVSTLELGDSALYLCASSSPPGFTTGARGMNTEAFFGQGTRLTVV.

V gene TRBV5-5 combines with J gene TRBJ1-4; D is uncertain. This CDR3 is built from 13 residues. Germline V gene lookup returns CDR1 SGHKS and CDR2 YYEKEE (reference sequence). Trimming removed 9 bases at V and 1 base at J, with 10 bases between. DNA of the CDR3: TGTGCCACCCGGGTGTTAACTAATGAAAAACTGTTTTTT. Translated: CATRVLTNEKLFF. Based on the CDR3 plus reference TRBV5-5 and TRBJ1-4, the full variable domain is DAGVTQSPTHLIKTRGQQVTLRCSPISGHKSVSWYQQVLGQGPQFIFQYYEKEERGRGNFPDRFSARQFPNYSSELNVNALLLGDSALYLCATRVLTNEKLFFGSGTQLSVL.

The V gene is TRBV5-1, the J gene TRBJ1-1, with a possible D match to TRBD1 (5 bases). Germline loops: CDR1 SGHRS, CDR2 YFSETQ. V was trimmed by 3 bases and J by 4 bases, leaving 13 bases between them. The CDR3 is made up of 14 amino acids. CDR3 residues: CASSWQGGGTEAFF. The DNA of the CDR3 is TGCGCCAGCAGCTGGCAGGGAGGCGGCACTGAAGCTTTCTTT.

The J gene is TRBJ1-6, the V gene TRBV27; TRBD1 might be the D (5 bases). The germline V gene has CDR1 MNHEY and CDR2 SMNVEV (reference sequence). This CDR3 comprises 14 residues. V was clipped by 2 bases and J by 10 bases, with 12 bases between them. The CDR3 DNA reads TGTGCCAGCAGTTTACAGGGAGGTTCATCACCCCTCCACTTT. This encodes CASSLQGGSSPLHF.

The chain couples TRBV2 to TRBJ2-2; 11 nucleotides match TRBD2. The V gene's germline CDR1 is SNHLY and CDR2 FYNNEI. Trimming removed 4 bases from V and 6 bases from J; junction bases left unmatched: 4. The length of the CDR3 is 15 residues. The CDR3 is CASSAILAGAGELFF. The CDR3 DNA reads TGTGCCAGCAGTGCCATACTAGCGGGGGCCGGGGAGCTGTTTTTT.

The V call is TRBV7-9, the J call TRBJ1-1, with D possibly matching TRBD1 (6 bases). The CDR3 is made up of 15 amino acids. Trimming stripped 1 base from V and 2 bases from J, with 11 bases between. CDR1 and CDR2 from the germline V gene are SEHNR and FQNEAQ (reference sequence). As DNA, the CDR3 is TGTGCCAGCAGCTTAGGATGGACAGCCAACACTGAAGCTTTCTTT. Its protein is CASSLGWTANTEAFF. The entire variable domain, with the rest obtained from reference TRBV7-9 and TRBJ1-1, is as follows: DTGVSQNPRHKITKRGQNVTFRCDPISEHNRLYWYRQTLGQGPEFLTYFQNEAQLEKSRLLSDRFSAERPKGSFSTLEIQRTEQGDSAMYLCASSLGWTANTEAFFGQGTRLTVV.

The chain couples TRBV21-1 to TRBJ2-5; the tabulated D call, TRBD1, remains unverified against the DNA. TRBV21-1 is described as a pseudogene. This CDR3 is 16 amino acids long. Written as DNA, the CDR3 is TGTGCCAGCAGCGCGATTAGACAGGGGGCGGGTGAGACCCAGTACTTC. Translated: CASSAIRQGAGETQYF.

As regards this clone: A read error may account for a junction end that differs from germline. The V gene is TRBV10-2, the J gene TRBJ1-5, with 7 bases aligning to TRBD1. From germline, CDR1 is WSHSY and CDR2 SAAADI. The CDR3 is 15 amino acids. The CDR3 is CASIETGTGNQPQHF. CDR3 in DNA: TGCGCCAGCATTGAGACAGGGACGGGCAATCAGCCCCAGCATTTT.

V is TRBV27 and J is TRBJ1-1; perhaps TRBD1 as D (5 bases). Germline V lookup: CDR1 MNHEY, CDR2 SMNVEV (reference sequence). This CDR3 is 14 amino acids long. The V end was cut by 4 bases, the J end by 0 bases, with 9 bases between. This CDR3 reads CASSYQGLNTEAFF. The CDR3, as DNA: TGTGCCAGCAGTTATCAGGGATTGAACACTGAAGCTTTCTTT.

CDR3 loop: CASSPAPTSGSYEQYF. The CDR3 region has the DNA TGTGCCAGCAGCCCCGCCCCGACTAGCGGGAGTTACGAGCAGTACTTC. The chain uses TRBV7-6 and TRBJ2-7; 12 bases line up with TRBD2. Germline assignment: CDR1 SGHVS and CDR2 FNYEAQ. V lost 5 bases, J lost 4 bases, and 9 bases stayed unmatched. The CDR3 is 16 amino acids. The full variable domain, in which reference TRBV7-6 and TRBJ2-7 provide the parts outside the CDR3, is GAGVSQSPRYKVTKRGQDVALRCDPISGHVSLYWYRQALGQGPEFLTYFNYEAQQDKSGLPNDRFSAERPEGSISTLTIQRTEQRDSAMYRCASSPAPTSGSYEQYFGPGTRLTVT.